Presented here are 18 T cell receptor beta chains from one specimen sequenced in a study of T cells in Graves' hyperthyroidism and ophthalmopathy. Regions amplified from RNA transcripts were the TCR beta CDR3 regions. HTBI primers drove first-round RT-PCR of the TCR CDR3. TCRdb itself ran the multiplex PCR reads through MiXCR, one entry per CDR3 protein. The table lists some 300,000 distinct CDR3 sequences, roughly 20% of them singletons. The sample consisted of blood. The source is a man in his forties or fifties with Graves' ophthalmopathy.

Turning to this clonotype: Possible read error: a much larger clone is one base away. DNA for the CDR3: TGCAGTGCTAAAGTGGCAAATCAGCCCCAGCATTTT. The encoded protein is CSAKVANQPQHF. The gene calls are TRBV20-1 and TRBJ1-5, with unresolved D. This CDR3 is 12 amino acids long. V gave up 4 bases and J gave up 4 bases, with 8 bases separating them. Germline V CDR1 and CDR2: DFQATT, SNEGSKA (reference sequence).

The sample holds many counts of this clonotype. This chain connects TRBV11-2 to TRBJ2-3; 7 bases align to TRBD2. Germline CDR1 and CDR2: SGHAT and FQNNGV. This CDR3 has 15 residues. V was clipped by 5 bases and J by 1 base; unmatched bases: 6. The CDR3 DNA sequence: TGTGCCAGCAGCCCCTCGGCGGGAGGCACAGATACGCAGTATTTT. Protein: CASSPSAGGTDTQYF.

This clonotype was seen repeatedly, ten times or more. The chain links TRBV12-3 or TRBV12-4 to TRBJ2-1; D call uncertain. The length of the CDR3 is 12 residues. The ends were cut back, 7 bases at V and 5 bases at J, with 9 bases in the middle. CDR3 sequence (DNA): TGTGCCAGCACTCGGGTTGACAATGAGCAGTTCTTC. The encoded protein is CASTRVDNEQFF.

This clonotype was observed at least ten times. This chain uses TRBV28 with TRBJ2-3, with D perhaps assigned TRBD1 or TRBD2 (5 bases each). This CDR3 contains 14 residues. With 7 bases removed from V and 4 bases from J, the gap between germline ends came to 15 bases. Germline V CDR1 and CDR2: MDHEN, SYDVKM. The DNA for the CDR3 is TGTGCCAGCAATGGGGGAGAAGGACCAGATACGCAGTATTTT. Its protein is CASNGGEGPDTQYF.

The V call is TRBV5-1, the J call TRBJ1-2; tentative D call: TRBD1 (6 bases). Trimming left V 9 bases short and J 6 bases short, with 21 bases between. Germline CDR1 and CDR2: SGHRS and YFSETQ. The length of the CDR3 is 14 residues. CDR3 in DNA: TGCGCCACCCAACCCGGGACAATCGGGGATGGCTACACCTTC. Its translation: CATQPGTIGDGYTF.

This clonotype was seen a single time. Being one base from a much bigger clone, this may be a read error. V and J are TRBV6-2 or TRBV6-3 and TRBJ2-5; no firm D call. Germline CDR1 is MNHEY and CDR2 is SVGEGT. This CDR3 has 16 residues. This CDR3 is CASIKNLGRYQETQHF. DNA for the CDR3: TGTGCCAGCATTAAAAACTTAGGACGGTATCAAGAGACCCAGCACTTC.

This clonotype was observed many times. The chain uses TRBV18 and TRBJ2-7, with TRBD2 matching 8 bases. The CDR3 spans 16 residues. Germline trimming cut 3 bases from V and 2 bases from J; bases unmatched to any gene: 9. Per germline, CDR1 KGHSH and CDR2 LQKENI. The CDR3, as DNA: TGTGCCAGCTCACCGCCTGGGGCGGGAGGCCCCTACGAGCAGTACTTC. Its protein is CASSPPGAGGPYEQYF.

This clonotype showed up many times. This chain uses TRBV3-1 with TRBJ2-3; 7 nucleotides agree with TRBD2. J lost 4 bases, V lost 3 bases, and 4 bases had no gene match. CDR1 and CDR2 (germline): LGHDT, YNNKEL (reference sequence). There are 14 residues in the CDR3. CDR3 in amino acids: CASSQTSSADTQYF. DNA for the CDR3: TGTGCCAGCAGCCAGACTAGCAGCGCAGATACGCAGTATTTT.

The chain carries TRBV29-1 and TRBJ2-2, with 9 bases identical to TRBD1. The trim removed 6 bases at V and 8 bases at J, leaving 4 bases unmatched. The CDR3 sequence is 12 residues long. The germline V gene encodes CDR1 SQVTM and CDR2 ANQGSEA. Written as DNA, the CDR3 is TGCAGCGTGACAGGGGGAGGAGGGGAGCTGTTTTTT. It is translated as CSVTGGGGELFF.

This chain connects TRBV24-1 to TRBJ2-5, with a tentative D call TRBD2 (6 bases). V shed 3 bases and J shed 4 bases, with 8 bases lying between them. The CDR3 totals 13 residues. Germline V CDR1 and CDR2: KGHDR, SFDVKD. The DNA for the CDR3 is TGTGCCACCAGTGATGGAGGGGTAGAGACCCAGTACTTC. The encoded protein is CATSDGGVETQYF.

The rearrangement uses TRBV5-1 and TRBJ2-1; 11 bases map to TRBD2. Losses at the gene ends were 0 bases for V and 7 bases for J; bases not matched to a gene: 9. Per the germline V gene, CDR1 is SGHRS and CDR2 is YFSETQ. The CDR3 consists of 17 residues. CDR3 residues: CASSLGSLAGGQNEQFF. In DNA, the CDR3 is TGCGCCAGCAGCTTGGGGAGCTTAGCGGGAGGGCAGAATGAGCAGTTCTTC.

The genes are TRBV10-2 and TRBJ2-6; 13 nucleotides agree with TRBD2. The CDR3 length is 21 residues. The germline V gene has CDR1 WSHSY and CDR2 SAAADI. Germline trimming cut 8 bases from V and 0 bases from J; bases unmatched to any gene: 16. The CDR3: CASFNSLTSGRFPSGANVLTF. CDR3 bases: TGCGCCAGCTTCAACTCCTTGACTAGCGGGAGGTTCCCCTCTGGGGCCAACGTCCTGACTTTC.

This clonotype was seen repeatedly, ten times or more. The chain uses TRBV28 and TRBJ1-1, with TRBD1 matching 7 bases. The CDR3 loop spans 14 amino acids. CDR1 and CDR2 from the germline V gene are MDHEN and SYDVKM. Trimming at V came to 5 bases and at J to 11 bases, leaving 14 bases not matched to a gene. CDR3 protein: CASSPDREGVTAFF. The CDR3 DNA sequence: TGTGCCAGCAGTCCCGACAGGGAGGGCGTTACGGCTTTCTTT.

This clonotype was detected a few times. This chain links TRBV12-3 or TRBV12-4 with TRBJ2-1; 9 bases match TRBD2. The CDR3 is 16 amino acids. V was clipped by 5 bases and J by 3 bases; unmatched bases: 8. CDR3 bases: TGTGCCAGCAGTATCGGGGTAGCGGGGGTCTACAATGAGCAGTTCTTC. Amino acids: CASSIGVAGVYNEQFF.

This chain connects TRBV24-1 to TRBJ2-7; tentatively, D is TRBD1 (6 bases). The CDR3 length is 11 residues. V lost 5 bases, J lost 5 bases, and 6 bases lay in between. Germline V gene sequence: CDR1 KGHDR, CDR2 SFDVKD. CDR3 residues: CATSAGDEQYF. In DNA, the CDR3 is TGTGCCACCAGTGCAGGGGACGAGCAGTACTTC.

V gene TRBV5-1 combines with J gene TRBJ1-1, with D perhaps TRBD1 (5 bases). This CDR3 contains 15 residues. Per germline, CDR1 SGHRS and CDR2 YFSETQ. The V end lost 0 bases, the J end lost 1 base, and 10 bases lay between the germline ends. In DNA, the CDR3 is TGCGCCAGCAGCTTGGGAGGGGCGGGGAACACTGAAGCTTTCTTT. Protein sequence: CASSLGGAGNTEAFF.

This clonotype has just a few counts. The chain joins TRBV20-1 to TRBJ2-7, with TRBD2 as a possible D gene (5 bases). The CDR3 has 13 residues. The germline gives CDR1 DFQATT, CDR2 SNEGSKA (reference sequence). V was shortened by 2 bases and J by 0 bases, with 8 bases between the two germline ends. The CDR3 region has the DNA TGCAGTGCTAGAATTAGCGCCTCCTACGAGCAGTACTTC. This translates into CSARISASYEQYF.

This clonotype was counted at least ten times. The chain couples TRBV9 to TRBJ1-1; D perhaps matches TRBD1 (6 bases). CDR1 is SGDLS and CDR2 is YYNGEE in the germline V gene. This CDR3 is 15 amino acids long. The V gene lost 3 bases and the J gene lost 0 bases, with 12 bases spanning the gap. The CDR3 reads CASSAPGTLNTEAFF. In nucleotides, the CDR3 is TGTGCCAGCAGCGCCCCGGGGACACTGAACACTGAAGCTTTCTTT.